This T cell receptor (beta chain) was profiled in a study of blood T cell repertoires in COVID-19. Sequenced by immunoSEQ multiplex PCR; TCRdb stores in-frame clones only, minus some. This table holds about 260,000 clones, around 87% found once. Germline V gene sequence: CDR1 SQVTM, CDR2 ANQGSEA. With 5 bases clipped from V and 3 bases from J, the junction kept 3 bases outside the gene matches. This CDR3 has 12 amino acids. The V gene is TRBV29-1, the J gene TRBJ2-5; the match to TRBD2 covers 7 bases. This TCR came from a man younger than 35 with active or convalescent COVID-19. Sequenced input: peripheral blood. For the CDR3, the DNA is TGCAGCGTTCGGCTAGCGGAAGAGACCCAGTACTTC. Translating it yields CSVRLAEETQYF.